Below, one T cell receptor (beta chain) is given with its context. The assay was immunoSEQ multiplex PCR, and TCRdb's table has in-frame clones only and misses some. The sample records hundreds of thousands of clones, approximately 91% being singletons. The age range of participants was about 18 to 95 years, with residence in roughly 25 US areas. The study assigned cohorts using participant-reported clinical history. This sample is drawn from a study of blood T cell repertoires in COVID-19. Study as a whole: T cells, B-cell-depleted T cells, or PBMCs supplied cDNA or gDNA.

V lost 3 bases and J 5 bases, leaving 5 bases between the germline ends. CDR1 and CDR2 from the germline V gene are MNHEY and SMNVEV (reference sequence). The length of the CDR3 is 12 residues. The TCR originated in a woman under 30 who had been exposed to COVID-19. Sequenced: PBMCs or T cells enriched from blood (not recorded which). The chain joins TRBV27 to TRBJ1-5, with D unclear. CDR3 DNA sequence: TGTGCCAGCAGTTTCCCGGATCAGCCCCAGCATTTT. Translating gives CASSFPDQPQHF.